This T cell receptor (beta chain) was observed in a study of tumor and adjacent non-tumor tissue in lung cancer. TCRbeta libraries were built with three rounds of nested PCR, modified from ARM-PCR. One entry per CDR3 protein, called by TCRdb with MiXCR from the multiplex PCR reads. In the table there are 200,000 or so distinct CDR3 sequences, about two thirds of which are singletons. Note on this clonotype: Its target is unknown.

The CDR3 length is 14 residues. The germline V and J ends were trimmed by 3 bases and 6 bases, with 15 bases remaining between them. CDR1 is DFQATT, CDR2 SNEGSKA, per germline (reference sequence). No cell sorting was done before RNA was extracted from the tissue. Donors were chemotherapy-naive, newly diagnosed lung cancer surgical patients in China, August–late 2014. Whole-study findings and limits: Top 100 clones took a larger repertoire share in normal lung. Patients with more diverse tumor TCRs had worse survival.

The V gene is TRBV20-1, the J gene TRBJ2-1, with a tentative D call TRBD2 (5 bases). The sample taken for sequencing was lung tumor tissue. This sequence was found in a man in his 60s with non-small cell lung cancer. CDR3: CSARDRLWRNEQFF. The CDR3 DNA follows: TGCAGTGCTAGGGATCGACTATGGCGCAATGAGCAGTTCTTC.